Below are 12 T cell receptor beta chains sequenced from a single sample in a study of spatial heterogeneity in lung cancer. Stated time point: sample taken at primary tumor resection. TCRdb reprocessed the 5' RACE reads with MiXCR, giving one entry per CDR3 protein. The sample contains about 9,800 distinct CDR3 sequences, approximately 6.3% of which appear only once. Broader study findings: Expanded intratumoral alpha and beta TCR counts tracked tumor mutation counts.

These receptors have no known antigen. Sequenced here: lung tumor tissue, sampled at surgery. The receptors shown here come from a male donor with early-stage non-small cell lung cancer.

In its sample, this clonotype is medium-sized. Since the library was made to target alpha chains, this beta chain is a stray read and its abundance is not meaningful. This rearrangement joins TRBV24-1 to TRBJ2-1; 10 nucleotides agree with TRBD1. CDR1 KGHDR and CDR2 SFDVKD come from the germline V gene. After removal of 0 bases from V and 3 bases from J, the junction contained 4 bases not matched to a gene. The CDR3 contains 17 residues. The CDR3: CATSDLAGTGVYNEQFF. For the CDR3, the DNA is TGTGCCACCAGTGATTTGGCCGGGACAGGGGTCTACAATGAGCAGTTCTTC.

This clonotype was counted at least ten times. The library was built for alpha chains, so this beta chain is an off-target read and its size means little. V and J are TRBV28 and TRBJ2-2, with 8 bases matching TRBD1. The CDR3 is made up of 15 amino acids. Trimming removed 7 bases from V and 4 bases from J; junction bases left unmatched: 8. Germline CDR1 and CDR2: MDHEN and SYDVKM. This chain's CDR3 is CASNYLGTGTGELFF. The CDR3 DNA is TGTGCCAGCAATTATCTCGGGACAGGCACCGGGGAGCTGTTTTTT.

This clonotype showed up many times. As an off-target read in a library built for alpha chains, this beta chain has a frequency of little significance. The V and J genes are TRBV5-1 and TRBJ2-5; D is undetermined. Between the trimmed V and J ends, which lost 2 bases and 4 bases, there was a span of 9 bases. The CDR3 is 13 residues long. CDR1 is SGHRS and CDR2 is YFSETQ in the germline V gene. The CDR3 coding sequence is TGCGCCAGCAGCTTCTGGGATGCAGAGACCCAGTACTTC. Protein sequence: CASSFWDAETQYF.

By proportion, this clonotype is medium-sized. The library was prepared for alpha chains; this beta chain is a stray read, so its frequency means little. CDR3 region: CSASREGYGYTF. The CDR3 bases are TGCAGTGCTTCTCGGGAGGGGTATGGCTACACCTTC. V usage is TRBV20-1 and J usage is TRBJ1-2; tentatively, D is TRBD1 (5 bases). V lost 5 bases to trimming and J lost 5 bases, with 12 bases between them. This CDR3 is 12 amino acids long. Per the germline V gene, CDR1 is DFQATT and CDR2 is SNEGSKA (reference sequence).

This clonotype was recorded at least ten times. In a library made to pick up alpha chains, this beta chain is a stray read with a size that means little. V usage is TRBV7-2 and J usage is TRBJ2-1, with D possibly being TRBD1 (6 bases). The germline V gene encodes CDR1 SGHTA and CDR2 FQGNSA. Trimming pared 0 bases from V and 0 bases from J, leaving 6 bases between. The CDR3 has 15 amino acids. For the CDR3, the DNA is TGTGCCAGCAGCTTAGCACAGGGCTCCTACAATGAGCAGTTCTTC. Translating it yields CASSLAQGSYNEQFF.

This clonotype was observed at least ten times. Since the library was made to target alpha chains, this beta chain is a stray read and its abundance is not meaningful. This chain links TRBV25-1 with TRBJ1-6; the D gene is possibly TRBD1 (6 bases). This CDR3 has 15 residues. V lost 0 bases and J lost 9, with 12 bases in between. Per germline, CDR1 MGHDK and CDR2 SYGVNS. CDR3 sequence: CASSEYGDISSPLHF. The CDR3 nucleotides read TGTGCCAGCAGTGAATATGGGGACATAAGTTCACCCCTCCACTTT.

This clonotype was counted many times. Since the library was made to target alpha chains, this beta chain is a stray read and its abundance is not meaningful. The chain recombines TRBV15 with TRBJ1-1; no reliable D call. Per germline, CDR1 LNHNV and CDR2 YYDKDF (reference sequence). The CDR3 is made up of 13 amino acids. The V end was cut by 11 bases, the J end by 3 bases, with 16 bases between. CDR3 in amino acids: CALAVGMDTEAFF. The DNA for the CDR3 is TGTGCCCTGGCCGTGGGAATGGACACTGAAGCTTTCTTT. Drawing the rest from reference TRBV15 and TRBJ1-1, the complete variable domain is DAMVIQNPRYQVTQFGKPVTLSCSQTLNHNVMYWYQQKSSQAPKLLFHYYDKDFNNEADTPDNFQSRRPNTSFCFLDIRSPGLGDTAMYLCALAVGMDTEAFFGQGTRLTVV.

This clonotype rates as medium-sized. Found in a library prepared for alpha chains, this beta chain is an off-target read, and its abundance has little meaning. The chain uses TRBV20-1 and TRBJ2-1; 7 bases match TRBD2. The CDR3 has 13 residues. V was clipped by 6 bases and J by 7 bases; unmatched bases: 9. Germline CDR1 reads DFQATT; CDR2 reads SNEGSKA (reference sequence). The CDR3 DNA reads TGCAGTGCCCGAAGACTAGCAGGTAATGAGCAGTTCTTC. Translating it yields CSARRLAGNEQFF.

In this sample, this clonotype turned up many times. In a library made to pick up alpha chains, this beta chain is a stray read with a size that means little. V usage is TRBV19 and J usage is TRBJ1-5; possibly TRBD1 for D (5 bases). The CDR3 totals 13 residues. The germline V gene has CDR1 LNHDA and CDR2 SQIVND (reference sequence). With 5 bases removed from V and 3 bases from J, the gap between germline ends came to 8 bases. CDR3 DNA: TGTGCCAGTAGTTGGACAATCAATCAGCCCCAGCATTTT. It specifies CASSWTINQPQHF.

This clonotype appeared many times. Being off target in a library aimed at alpha chains, this beta chain has a size of little meaning. The chain uses TRBV20-1 and TRBJ1-2, with a weak D call TRBD1 (5 bases). Trimming cost V 2 bases and J 8 bases, with 15 bases left between them. The length of the CDR3 is 13 residues. CDR1 and CDR2 (germline): DFQATT, SNEGSKA (reference sequence). The CDR3 bases are TGCAGTGCTAGATCGTGGGACCCCTGGGGCTACACCTTC. Its translation is CSARSWDPWGYTF.

By sample share, this clonotype is medium-sized. Because the library targeted alpha chains, this beta chain is an off-target read whose size means little. V is TRBV11-1 and J is TRBJ2-1, with D unresolved. Trimming removed 1 base at V and 6 bases at J, with 4 bases between. The CDR3 has 12 residues. CDR1 is SGHAT and CDR2 is FQDESV in the germline V gene (reference sequence). CDR3 nucleotides: TGTGCCAGCAGCTTAGGAACCAATGAGCAGTTCTTC. It translates to CASSLGTNEQFF.

This clonotype was seen repeatedly, ten times or more. Because the library targeted alpha chains, this beta chain is an off-target read whose size means little. This chain joins TRBV10-3 and TRBJ1-2, with 10 positions matching TRBD1. The CDR3 consists of 14 residues. J was trimmed by 2 bases and V by 7 bases; bases with no gene match: 4. Germline V gene sequence: CDR1 ENHRY, CDR2 SYGVKD. The CDR3 DNA reads as TGTGCCATCACCCCGGGACAGGGGAACTATGGCTACACCTTC. Translation: CAITPGQGNYGYTF.